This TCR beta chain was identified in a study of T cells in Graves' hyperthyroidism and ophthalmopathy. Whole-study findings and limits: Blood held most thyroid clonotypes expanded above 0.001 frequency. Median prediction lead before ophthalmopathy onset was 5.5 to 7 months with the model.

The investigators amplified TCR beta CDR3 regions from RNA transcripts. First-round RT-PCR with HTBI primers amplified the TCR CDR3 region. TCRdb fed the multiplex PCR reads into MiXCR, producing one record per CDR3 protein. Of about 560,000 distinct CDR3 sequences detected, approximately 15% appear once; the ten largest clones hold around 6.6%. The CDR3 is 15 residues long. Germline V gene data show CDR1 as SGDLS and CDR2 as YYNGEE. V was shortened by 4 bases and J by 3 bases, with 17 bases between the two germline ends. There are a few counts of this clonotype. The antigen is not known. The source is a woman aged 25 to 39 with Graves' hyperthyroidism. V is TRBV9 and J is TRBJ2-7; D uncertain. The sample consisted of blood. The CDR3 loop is CASSPQPGHYYEQYF. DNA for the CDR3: TGTGCCAGCAGCCCACAGCCCGGCCACTACTACGAGCAGTACTTC.